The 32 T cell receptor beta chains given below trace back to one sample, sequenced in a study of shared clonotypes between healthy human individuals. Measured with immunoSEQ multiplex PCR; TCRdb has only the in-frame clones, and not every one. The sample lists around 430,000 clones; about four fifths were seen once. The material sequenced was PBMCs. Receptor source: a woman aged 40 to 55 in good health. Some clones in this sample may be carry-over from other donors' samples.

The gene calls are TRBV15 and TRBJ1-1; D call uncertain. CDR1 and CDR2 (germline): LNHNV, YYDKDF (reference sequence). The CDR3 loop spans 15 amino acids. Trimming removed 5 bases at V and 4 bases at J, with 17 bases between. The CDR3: CATSAEYTLGTEAFF. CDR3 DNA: TGTGCCACCAGCGCAGAGTACACACTCGGCACTGAAGCTTTCTTT.

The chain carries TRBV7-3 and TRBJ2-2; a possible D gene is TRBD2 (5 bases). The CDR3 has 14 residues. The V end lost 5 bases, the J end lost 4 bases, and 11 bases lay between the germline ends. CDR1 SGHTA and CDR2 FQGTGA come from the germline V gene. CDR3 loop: CASSPEAVTGELFF. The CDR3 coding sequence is TGTGCCAGCAGCCCCGAAGCGGTCACCGGGGAGCTGTTTTTT. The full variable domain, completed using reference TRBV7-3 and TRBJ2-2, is GAGVSQTPSNKVTEKGKYVELRCDPISGHTALYWYRQSLGQGPEFLIYFQGTGAADDSGLPNDRFFAVRPEGSVSTLKIQRTERGDSAVYLCASSPEAVTGELFFGEGSRLTVL.

The CDR3 region is CASSLGGSLDNEQFF. The CDR3 DNA follows: TGTGCCAGCAGTTTAGGTGGGAGTCTTGATAATGAGCAGTTCTTC. This chain uses TRBV28 with TRBJ2-1, with D tentatively TRBD2 (5 bases). The germline CDR1 and CDR2 sequences are MDHEN and SYDVKM. The CDR3 covers 15 residues. Trimming cost V 2 bases and J 7 bases, with 15 bases left between them. Based on the CDR3 plus reference TRBV28 and TRBJ2-1, the full variable domain is DVKVTQSSRYLVKRTGEKVFLECVQDMDHENMFWYRQDPGLGLRLIYFSYDVKMKEKGDIPEGYSVSREKKERFSLILESASTNQTSMYLCASSLGGSLDNEQFFGPGTRLTVL.

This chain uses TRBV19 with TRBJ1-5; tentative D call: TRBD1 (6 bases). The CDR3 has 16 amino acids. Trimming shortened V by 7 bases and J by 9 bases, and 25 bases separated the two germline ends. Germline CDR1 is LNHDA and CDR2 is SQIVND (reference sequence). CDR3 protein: CASTALGGSTTSPQHF. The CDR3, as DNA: TGTGCCAGTACCGCCCTAGGGGGATCCACTACCTCGCCCCAGCATTTT.

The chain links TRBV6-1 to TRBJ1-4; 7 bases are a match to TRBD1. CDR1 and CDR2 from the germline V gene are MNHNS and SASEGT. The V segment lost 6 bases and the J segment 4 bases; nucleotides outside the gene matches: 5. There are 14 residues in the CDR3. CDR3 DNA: TGTGCCAGCAGGACGGGACAGCATAATGAAAAACTGTTTTTT. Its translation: CASRTGQHNEKLFF.

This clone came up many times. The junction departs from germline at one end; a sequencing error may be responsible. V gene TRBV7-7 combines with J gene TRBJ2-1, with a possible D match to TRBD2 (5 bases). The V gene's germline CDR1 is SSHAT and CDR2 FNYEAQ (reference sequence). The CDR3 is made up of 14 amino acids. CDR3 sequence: CASSLSLDYNEQFF. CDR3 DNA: TGTGCTAGCAGCTTATCACTAGACTACAATGAGCAGTTCTTC. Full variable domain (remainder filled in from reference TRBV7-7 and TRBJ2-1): GAGVSQSPRYKVTKRGQDVTLRCDPISSHATLYWYQQALGQGPEFLTYFNYEAQPDKSGLPSDRFSAERPEGSISTLTIQRTEQRDSAMYRCASSLSLDYNEQFFGPGTRLTVL.

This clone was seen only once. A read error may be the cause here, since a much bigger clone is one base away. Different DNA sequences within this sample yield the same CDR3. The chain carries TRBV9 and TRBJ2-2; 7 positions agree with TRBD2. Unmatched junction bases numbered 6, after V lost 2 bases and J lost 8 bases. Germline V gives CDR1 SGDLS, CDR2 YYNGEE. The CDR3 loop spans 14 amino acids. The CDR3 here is CASSVVPSGGELFF. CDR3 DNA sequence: TGTGCCAGCAGCGTGGTGCCTAGCGGAGGGGAGCTGTTTTTT. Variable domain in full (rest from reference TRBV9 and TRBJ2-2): DSGVTQTPKHLITATGQRVTLRCSPRSGDLSVYWYQQSLDQGLQFLIQYYNGEERAKGNILERFSAQQFPDLHSELNLSSLELGDSALYFCASSVVPSGGELFFGEGSRLTVL.

Written as DNA, the CDR3 is TGTGCCTGGAGTAGGGGCAGCTCTGGAAACACCATATATTTT. Its translation is CAWSRGSSGNTIYF. The chain couples TRBV30 to TRBJ1-3; maybe TRBD1 (5 bases). This CDR3 region has 14 residues. CDR1 and CDR2 from the germline V gene are GTSNPN and SVGIG (reference sequence). Between the trimmed V and J ends, which lost 2 bases and 0 bases, there was a span of 8 bases.

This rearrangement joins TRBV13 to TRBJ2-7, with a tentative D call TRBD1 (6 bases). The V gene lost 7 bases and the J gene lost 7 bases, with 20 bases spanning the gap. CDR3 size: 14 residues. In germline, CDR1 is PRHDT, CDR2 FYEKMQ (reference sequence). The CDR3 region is CASNDRLGSREQYF. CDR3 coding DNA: TGTGCCAGCAACGACAGGTTGGGCTCCAGGGAGCAGTACTTC.

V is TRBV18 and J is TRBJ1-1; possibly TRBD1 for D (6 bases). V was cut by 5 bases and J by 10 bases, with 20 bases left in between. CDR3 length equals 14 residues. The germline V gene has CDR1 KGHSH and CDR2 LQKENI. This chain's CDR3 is CASSGGLEERGAFF. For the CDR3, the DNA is TGTGCCAGCTCAGGGGGCCTTGAAGAGCGGGGAGCTTTCTTT.

CDR3 amino acids: CASSSLPGQNYGYTF. The CDR3 DNA reads TGTGCCAGCAGCAGCCTCCCGGGACAGAACTATGGCTACACCTTC. V gene TRBV5-6 combines with J gene TRBJ1-2; 7 bases match TRBD1. The junction had 8 bases not matched to a gene; V was cut back by 4 bases and J by 2 bases. The CDR3 is made up of 15 amino acids. CDR1 is SGHDT and CDR2 is YYEEEE in the germline V gene.

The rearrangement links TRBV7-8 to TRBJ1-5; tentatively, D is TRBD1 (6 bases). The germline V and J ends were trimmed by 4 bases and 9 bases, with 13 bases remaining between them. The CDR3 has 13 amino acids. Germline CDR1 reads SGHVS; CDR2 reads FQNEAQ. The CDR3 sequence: CASSSSGGRPQHF. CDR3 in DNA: TGTGCCAGCAGCTCCAGCGGGGGCCGGCCCCAGCATTTT.

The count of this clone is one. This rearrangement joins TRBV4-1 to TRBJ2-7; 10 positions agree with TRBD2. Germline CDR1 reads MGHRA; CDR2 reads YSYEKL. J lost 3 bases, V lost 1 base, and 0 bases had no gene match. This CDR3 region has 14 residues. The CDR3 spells CASSQVAGGYEQYF. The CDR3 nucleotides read TGCGCCAGCAGCCAAGTAGCGGGAGGCTACGAGCAGTACTTC.

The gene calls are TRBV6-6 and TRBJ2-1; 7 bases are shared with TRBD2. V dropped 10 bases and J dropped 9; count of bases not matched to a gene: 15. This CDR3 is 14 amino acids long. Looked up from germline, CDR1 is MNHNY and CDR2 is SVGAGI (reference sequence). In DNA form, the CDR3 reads TGTGCCACCAGGCCTAGCGGCGACGGCTCTGAGCAGTTCTTC. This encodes CATRPSGDGSEQFF.

The CDR3 DNA reads as TGCGCCAGCAGCGCTACCGGGCACACCACAGATACGCAGTATTTT. Residues: CASSATGHTTDTQYF. The gene calls are TRBV5-1 and TRBJ2-3, with D unclear. The CDR3 is 15 residues long. Deletions cut 4 bases from V and 2 bases from J, with 14 bases between. Germline V CDR1 and CDR2: SGHRS, YFSETQ.

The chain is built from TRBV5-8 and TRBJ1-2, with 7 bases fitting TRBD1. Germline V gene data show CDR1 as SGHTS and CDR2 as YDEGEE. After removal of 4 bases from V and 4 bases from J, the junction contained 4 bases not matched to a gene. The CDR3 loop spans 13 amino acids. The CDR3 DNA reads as TGTGCCAGCAGCAAGGACAGGAGCTATGGCTACACCTTC. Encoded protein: CASSKDRSYGYTF.

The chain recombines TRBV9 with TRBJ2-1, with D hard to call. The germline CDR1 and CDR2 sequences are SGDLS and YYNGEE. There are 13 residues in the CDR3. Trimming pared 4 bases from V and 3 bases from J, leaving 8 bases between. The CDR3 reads CASSRNNYNEQFF. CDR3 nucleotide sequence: TGTGCCAGCAGCAGGAATAACTACAATGAGCAGTTCTTC. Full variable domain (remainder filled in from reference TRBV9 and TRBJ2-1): DSGVTQTPKHLITATGQRVTLRCSPRSGDLSVYWYQQSLDQGLQFLIQYYNGEERAKGNILERFSAQQFPDLHSELNLSSLELGDSALYFCASSRNNYNEQFFGPGTRLTVL.

This CDR3 is CSVGASGRRNEQFF. The CDR3 DNA reads TGCAGCGTTGGAGCTAGCGGGAGGCGTAATGAGCAGTTCTTC. The chain is built from TRBV29-1 and TRBJ2-1; 11 positions agree with TRBD2. The junction had 6 bases not matched to a gene; V was cut back by 4 bases and J by 7 bases. CDR3 length equals 14 residues. Germline values: CDR1 SQVTM, CDR2 ANQGSEA.

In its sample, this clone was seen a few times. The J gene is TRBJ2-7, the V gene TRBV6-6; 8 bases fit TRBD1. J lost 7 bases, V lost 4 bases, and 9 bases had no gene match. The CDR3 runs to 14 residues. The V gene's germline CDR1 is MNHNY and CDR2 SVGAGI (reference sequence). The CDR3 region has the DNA TGTGCCAGCAGTTCCCGACAGGGGTCGTGGGAGCAGTACTTC. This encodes CASSSRQGSWEQYF.

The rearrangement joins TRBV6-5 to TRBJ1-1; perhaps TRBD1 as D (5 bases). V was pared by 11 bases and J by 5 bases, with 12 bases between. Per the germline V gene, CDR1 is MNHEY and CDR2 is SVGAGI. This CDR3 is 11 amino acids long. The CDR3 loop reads CAAGRWTEAFF. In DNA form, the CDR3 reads TGTGCCGCAGGGAGATGGACTGAAGCTTTCTTT.

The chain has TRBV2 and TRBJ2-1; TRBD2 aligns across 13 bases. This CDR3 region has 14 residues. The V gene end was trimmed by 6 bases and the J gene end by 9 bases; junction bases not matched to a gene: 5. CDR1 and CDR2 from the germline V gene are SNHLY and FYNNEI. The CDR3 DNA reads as TGTGCCAGCAGCCCTCGGACTAGCGGGGGTGAGCAGTTCTTC. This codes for CASSPRTSGGEQFF.

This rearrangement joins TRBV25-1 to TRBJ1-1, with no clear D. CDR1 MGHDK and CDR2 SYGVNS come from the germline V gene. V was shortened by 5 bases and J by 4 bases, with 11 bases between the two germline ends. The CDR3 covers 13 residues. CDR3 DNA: TGTGCCAGCAGTTCAGGACCGCTCACTGAAGCTTTCTTT. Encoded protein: CASSSGPLTEAFF.

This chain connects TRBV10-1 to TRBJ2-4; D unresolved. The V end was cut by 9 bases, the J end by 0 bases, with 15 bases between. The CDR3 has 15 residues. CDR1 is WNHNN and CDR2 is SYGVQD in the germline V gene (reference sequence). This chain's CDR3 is CARMKVEVAKNIQYF. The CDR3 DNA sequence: TGCGCCAGGATGAAGGTAGAGGTAGCCAAAAACATTCAGTACTTC.

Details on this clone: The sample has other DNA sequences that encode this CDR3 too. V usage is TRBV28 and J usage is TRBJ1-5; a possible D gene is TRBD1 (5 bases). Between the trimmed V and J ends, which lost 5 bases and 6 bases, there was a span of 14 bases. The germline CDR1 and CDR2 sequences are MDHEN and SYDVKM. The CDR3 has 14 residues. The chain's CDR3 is CASSPSLGGQPQHF. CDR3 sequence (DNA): TGTGCCAGCAGTCCGTCCCTGGGGGGTCAGCCCCAGCATTTT.

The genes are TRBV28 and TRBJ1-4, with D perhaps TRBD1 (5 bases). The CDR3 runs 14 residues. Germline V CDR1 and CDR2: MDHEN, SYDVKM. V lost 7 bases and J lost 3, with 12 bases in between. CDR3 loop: CASNPGGSNEKLFF. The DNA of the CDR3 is TGTGCCAGCAACCCTGGGGGGTCTAATGAAAAACTGTTTTTT.

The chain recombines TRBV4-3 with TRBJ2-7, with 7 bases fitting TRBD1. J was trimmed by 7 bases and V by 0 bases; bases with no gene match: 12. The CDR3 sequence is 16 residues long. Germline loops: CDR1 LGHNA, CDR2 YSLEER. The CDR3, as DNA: TGCGCCAGCAGCCAAGATAACGGAAAGGGGGCGCAGGAGCAGTACTTC. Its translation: CASSQDNGKGAQEQYF.

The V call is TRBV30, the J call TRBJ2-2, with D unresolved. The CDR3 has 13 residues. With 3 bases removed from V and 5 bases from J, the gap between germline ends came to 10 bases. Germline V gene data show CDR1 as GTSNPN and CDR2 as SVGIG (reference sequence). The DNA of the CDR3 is TGTGCCTGGAGAAGAGGCGCAACCGGGGAGCTGTTTTTT. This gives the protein CAWRRGATGELFF. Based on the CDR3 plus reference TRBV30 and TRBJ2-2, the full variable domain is SQTIHQWPATLVQPVGSPLSLECTVEGTSNPNLYWYRQAAGRGLQLLFYSVGIGQISSEVPQNLSASRPQDRQFILSSKKLLLSDSGFYLCAWRRGATGELFFGEGSRLTVL.

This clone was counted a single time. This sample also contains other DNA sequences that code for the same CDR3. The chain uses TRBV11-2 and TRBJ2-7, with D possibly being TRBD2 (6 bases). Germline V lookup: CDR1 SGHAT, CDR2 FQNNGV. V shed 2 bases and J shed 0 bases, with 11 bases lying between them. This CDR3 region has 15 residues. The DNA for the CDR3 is TGTGCCAGCAGCTTATTGGCGGGAAGCTCCTACGAGCAGTACTTC. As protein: CASSLLAGSSYEQYF. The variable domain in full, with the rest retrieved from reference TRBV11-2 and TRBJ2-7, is EAGVAQSPRYKIIEKRQSVAFWCNPISGHATLYWYQQILGQGPKLLIQFQNNGVVDDSQLPKDRFSAERLKGVDSTLKIQPAKLEDSAVYLCASSLLAGSSYEQYFGPGTRLTVT.

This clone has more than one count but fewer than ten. The CDR3 spells CASSSPGTGGTDTQYF. The CDR3 region has the DNA TGCGCCAGCAGCTCACCGGGGACAGGGGGAACAGATACGCAGTATTTT. V and J are TRBV5-1 and TRBJ2-3, with 11 bases lining up with TRBD1. Germline V gives CDR1 SGHRS, CDR2 YFSETQ. The ends lost 3 bases at V and 3 bases at J; junction bases unmatched: 6. The CDR3 has 16 amino acids.

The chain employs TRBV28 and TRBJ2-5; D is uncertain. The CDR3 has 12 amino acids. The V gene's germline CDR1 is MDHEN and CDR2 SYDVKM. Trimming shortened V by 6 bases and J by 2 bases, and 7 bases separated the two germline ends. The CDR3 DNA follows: TGTGCCAGCAGGGTGGGTCAAGAGACCCAGTACTTC. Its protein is CASRVGQETQYF.

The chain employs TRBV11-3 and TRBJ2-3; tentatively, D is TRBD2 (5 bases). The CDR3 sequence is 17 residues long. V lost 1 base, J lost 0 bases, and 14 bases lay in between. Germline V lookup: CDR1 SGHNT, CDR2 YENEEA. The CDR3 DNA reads TGTGCCAGCAGCTTAGGGGAAGCGGACCCTAGCACAGATACGCAGTATTTT. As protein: CASSLGEADPSTDTQYF.

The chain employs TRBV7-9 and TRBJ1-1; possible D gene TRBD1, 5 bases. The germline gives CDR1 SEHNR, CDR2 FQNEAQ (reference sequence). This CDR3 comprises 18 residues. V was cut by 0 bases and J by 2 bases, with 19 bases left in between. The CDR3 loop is CASSLAFGWDDSNTEAFF. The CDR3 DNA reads TGTGCCAGCAGCTTAGCGTTTGGTTGGGATGACAGTAACACTGAAGCTTTCTTT.